The 31 T cell receptor beta chains in this list originate from one sample, sequenced in a study of beta chain features in type 1 diabetes. Regarding the study as a whole: Shortening that was moderate but significant affected the TCRB CDR3s of Type 1 diabetes patients in all four CD4+ subsets.

Expressed TCRB transcripts got sequenced, as all isolated RNA was reverse transcribed. Here immunoSEQ multiplex PCR was the method, and the copy in TCRdb shows in-frame clones only, minus some. The sample records some 250,000 clones, about a tenth being singletons. Which antigens these TCRs recognize remains unknown. The material sequenced was naive CD4+ T cells from blood. These receptors came from a man aged 25 to 45 with type 1 diabetes.

This clone was recorded a few times. V usage is TRBV6-5 and J usage is TRBJ1-6; unclear D gene. Germline V gives CDR1 MNHEY, CDR2 SVGAGI. The CDR3 contains 14 residues. Deletions cut 6 bases from V and 8 bases from J, with 14 bases between. CDR3 protein: CASSLAGDYSPLHF. Written as DNA, the CDR3 is TGTGCCAGCAGCCTGGCGGGAGACTATTCACCCCTCCACTTT.

This clone was found a few times. The V call is TRBV5-1, the J call TRBJ2-2; perhaps TRBD2 as D (6 bases). Trimming left V 0 bases short and J 1 base short, with 10 bases between. This CDR3 comprises 16 residues. Germline CDR1 is SGHRS and CDR2 is YFSETQ. CDR3 residues: CASSLDGGVNTGELFF. CDR3 DNA: TGCGCCAGCAGCTTGGACGGCGGGGTGAACACCGGGGAGCTGTTTTTT.

This clone was observed a few times. The V and J genes are TRBV28 and TRBJ1-2, with D perhaps TRBD1 (5 bases). V lost 6 bases to trimming and J lost 5 bases, with 10 bases between them. Germline CDR1 and CDR2: MDHEN and SYDVKM. The CDR3 is 12 residues long. Written as DNA, the CDR3 is TGTGCCAGCAGCTTGGAGGGGTATGGCTACACCTTC. Its protein is CASSLEGYGYTF.

As regards this clone: One end of the junction fails to match germline, which may point to a read error. CDR3 region: CASSLHNSLQETQYF. CDR3 DNA: TGTGCTAGCAGCTTACACAACAGCTTACAAGAGACCCAGTACTTC. The chain is built from TRBV7-7 and TRBJ2-5; D not resolved. The CDR3 contains 15 residues. The germline V gene has CDR1 SSHAT and CDR2 FNYEAQ (reference sequence).

This clone was found a few times. The chain carries TRBV15 and TRBJ2-5; D is unresolved. Trimming left V 2 bases short and J 5 bases short, with 6 bases between. Per the germline V gene, CDR1 is LNHNV and CDR2 is YYDKDF (reference sequence). This CDR3 is built from 12 residues. The CDR3 DNA follows: TGTGCCACCAGCAGACCGCGGGAGACCCAGTACTTC. Protein product: CATSRPRETQYF.

This clone came up a few times. This chain uses TRBV6-1 with TRBJ2-3; 7 bases map to TRBD2. The CDR3 is made up of 15 amino acids. V dropped 3 bases and J dropped 1; count of bases not matched to a gene: 4. Germline V gene lookup returns CDR1 MNHNS and CDR2 SASEGT. In nucleotides, the CDR3 is TGTGCCAGCAGTGAGGGGCTAGCGGGCACAGATACGCAGTATTTT. Its translation: CASSEGLAGTDTQYF.

This clone was found a few times. The rearrangement links TRBV10-3 to TRBJ2-3, with unresolved D. The germline V gene has CDR1 ENHRY and CDR2 SYGVKD. The CDR3 has 11 residues. Trimming left V 2 bases short and J 6 bases short, with 3 bases between. Here the CDR3 reads CAISEADTQYF. Here the CDR3 DNA reads TGTGCCATCAGTGAGGCGGATACGCAGTATTTT.

This clone was detected a few times. In nucleotides, the CDR3 is TGTGCCAGCTCAGAGGGACAGAACACTGAAGCTTTCTTT. Residues: CASSEGQNTEAFF. This chain links TRBV18 with TRBJ1-1, with a tentative D call TRBD1 (6 bases). The V and J ends lost 5 bases and 1 base respectively, with 8 bases between them. From germline, CDR1 is KGHSH and CDR2 LQKENI. The CDR3 length is 13 residues.

This clone was counted only a few times. This chain's CDR3 is CSVGEGRSAGYTF. For the CDR3, the DNA is TGCAGCGTTGGAGAGGGGCGGTCGGCTGGCTACACCTTC. This chain joins TRBV29-1 and TRBJ1-2, with a tentative D call TRBD1 (5 bases). V lost 4 bases, J lost 7 bases, and 16 bases lay in between. This CDR3 comprises 13 residues. The germline CDR1 and CDR2 sequences are SQVTM and ANQGSEA.

V gene TRBV5-1 combines with J gene TRBJ2-7, with no clear D. CDR1 SGHRS and CDR2 YFSETQ come from the germline V gene. Trimming shortened V by 4 bases and J by 4 bases, and 6 bases separated the two germline ends. This CDR3 is built from 11 residues. The CDR3 protein is CASSHGYEQYF. CDR3 nucleotides: TGCGCCAGCAGCCACGGTTACGAGCAGTACTTC.

The V and J genes are TRBV2 and TRBJ1-5; no firm D call. The CDR3 sequence is 15 residues long. Germline values: CDR1 SNHLY, CDR2 FYNNEI. With 6 bases removed from V and 0 bases from J, the gap between germline ends came to 12 bases. The CDR3 nucleotides are TGTGCCAGCAGAGCCGGACGGGATAGCAATCAGCCCCAGCATTTT. This codes for CASRAGRDSNQPQHF.

There are a few counts of this clone. The chain carries TRBV5-8 and TRBJ2-4; D gene unclear. CDR3 length equals 16 residues. The V and J ends lost 0 bases and 0 bases respectively, with 10 bases between them. In germline, CDR1 is SGHTS, CDR2 YDEGEE. CDR3 DNA sequence: TGTGCCAGCAGCTTGGTTTTGAGCGTAGCCAAAAACATTCAGTACTTC. Protein sequence: CASSLVLSVAKNIQYF.

CDR3 DNA: TGCAGCGCCGATATGGAGGGGGGGCTTGGCTACACCTTC. Translating gives CSADMEGGLGYTF. This chain joins TRBV29-1 and TRBJ1-2; D perhaps matches TRBD1 (6 bases). Germline loops: CDR1 SQVTM, CDR2 ANQGSEA. The CDR3 has 13 residues. V gave up 7 bases and J gave up 7 bases, with 19 bases separating them.

In its sample, this clone was seen a few times. CDR3 protein: CASSLGTGYEQYF. The CDR3 DNA reads as TGTGCCAGCAGCTTGGGGACTGGCTACGAGCAGTACTTC. The genes are TRBV5-6 and TRBJ2-7; the D gene is possibly TRBD2 (5 bases). Trimming pared 0 bases from V and 3 bases from J, leaving 7 bases between. Germline CDR1 and CDR2: SGHDT and YYEEEE. The CDR3 sequence is 13 residues long.

V is TRBV5-6 and J is TRBJ1-6, with D unclear. Germline CDR1 SGHDT, CDR2 YYEEEE. V was pared by 2 bases and J by 8 bases, with 5 bases between. The CDR3 totals 12 residues. CDR3 sequence: CASSFGDSPLHF. The CDR3 region has the DNA TGTGCCAGCAGCTTCGGGGATTCACCCCTCCACTTT.

This clone was seen a few times. The chain joins TRBV4-2 to TRBJ2-5, with 10 nucleotides matching TRBD2. After removal of 1 base from V and 1 base from J, the junction contained 3 bases not matched to a gene. This CDR3 has 16 residues. Germline V gives CDR1 LGHNA, CDR2 YNFKEQ. The CDR3: CASSQGRLAGQETQYF. The CDR3 DNA reads as TGTGCCAGCAGCCAAGGTAGACTAGCGGGCCAAGAGACCCAGTACTTC.

As DNA, the CDR3 is TGCGCCAGCAGCTTAGGAGGGGTTCGTGAGACCCAGTACTTC. Its translation is CASSLGGVRETQYF. The gene calls are TRBV5-1 and TRBJ2-5, with D possibly TRBD2 on 6 matching bases. Germline V gene sequence: CDR1 SGHRS, CDR2 YFSETQ. The V end was cut by 2 bases, the J end by 5 bases, with 13 bases between. CDR3 length: 14 amino acids.

In this sample, this clone turned up a few times. The chain is built from TRBV27 and TRBJ1-6, with D possibly matching TRBD1 (6 bases). Germline V lookup: CDR1 MNHEY, CDR2 SMNVEV (reference sequence). The CDR3 has 13 residues. V lost 3 bases, J lost 7 bases, and 7 bases lay in between. CDR3 loop: CASSLDRNSPLHF. In nucleotides, the CDR3 is TGTGCCAGCAGTTTGGACAGAAATTCACCCCTCCACTTT.

The table lists this clone with a few counts. The gene calls are TRBV7-8 and TRBJ2-3, with TRBD2 as a possible D gene (5 bases). The germline gives CDR1 SGHVS, CDR2 FQNEAQ. The V end was cut by 5 bases, the J end by 0 bases, with 12 bases between. The CDR3 covers 15 residues. The CDR3 DNA follows: TGTGCCAGCAGCCTCAAGAGGGCCAGCACAGATACGCAGTATTTT. This sequence encodes CASSLKRASTDTQYF.

The genes are TRBV28 and TRBJ1-5; the D gene is possibly TRBD1 (6 bases). Germline loops: CDR1 MDHEN, CDR2 SYDVKM. Trimming took 9 bases from V and 4 from J, leaving 22 bases between them. CDR3 size: 16 residues. CDR3 amino acids: CASSPLGAGRNQPQHF. The CDR3, as DNA: TGTGCCAGTTCCCCGTTGGGGGCAGGGCGAAATCAGCCCCAGCATTTT.

This clone was seen only a few times. The rearrangement uses TRBV19 and TRBJ2-3, with 7 bases aligning to TRBD2. Germline assignment: CDR1 LNHDA and CDR2 SQIVND (reference sequence). With V trimmed by 7 bases and J by 0 bases, 10 bases remained unmatched. The CDR3 runs 16 residues. CDR3 nucleotide sequence: TGTGCCAGTAACCCCCACGGGGGGTCCAGCACAGATACGCAGTATTTT. Amino acids: CASNPHGGSSTDTQYF.

This chain connects TRBV5-1 to TRBJ2-5; D might be TRBD1 (6 bases). CDR1 is SGHRS and CDR2 is YFSETQ in the germline V gene. Trimming took off 5 bases at V and 1 base at J, with 12 bases between the two ends. The CDR3 runs to 14 residues. CDR3 region: CASSQGSSQETQYF. In DNA, the CDR3 is TGCGCCAGCAGTCAGGGGAGCTCCCAAGAGACCCAGTACTTC.

V usage is TRBV5-1 and J usage is TRBJ2-1; D not resolved. With 3 bases removed from V and 6 bases from J, the gap between germline ends came to 16 bases. Germline CDR1 is SGHRS and CDR2 is YFSETQ. CDR3 size: 15 residues. CDR3 protein: CASSWRLAPSNEQFF. CDR3 DNA sequence: TGCGCCAGCAGCTGGCGACTGGCCCCCTCCAATGAGCAGTTCTTC.

This clone was found once. The rearrangement uses TRBV14 and TRBJ2-7, with unresolved D. CDR3 size: 15 residues. The germline CDR1 and CDR2 sequences are SGHDN and FVKESK. The V gene lost 0 bases and the J gene lost 0 bases, with 9 bases spanning the gap. The CDR3 is CASSQENLSSYEQYF. For the CDR3, the DNA is TGTGCCAGCAGCCAAGAAAACCTAAGCTCCTACGAGCAGTACTTC.

V is TRBV2 and J is TRBJ2-3; TRBD2 aligns across 8 bases. The CDR3 sequence is 14 residues long. Germline V gene lookup returns CDR1 SNHLY and CDR2 FYNNEI. Germline trimming cut 7 bases from V and 5 bases from J; bases unmatched to any gene: 8. The CDR3 DNA follows: TGTGCCAGCAATGTCGGGGGGGCAAGAGATACGCAGTATTTT. The encoded protein is CASNVGGARDTQYF.

This chain links TRBV25-1 with TRBJ2-7; 7 bases are shared with TRBD1. The CDR3 has 14 residues. Germline loops: CDR1 MGHDK, CDR2 SYGVNS. The V gene end was trimmed by 1 base and the J gene end by 2 bases; junction bases not matched to a gene: 2. In DNA, the CDR3 is TGTGCCAGCAGTGAATCCGACAGGGCCTACGAGCAGTACTTC. It yields the protein CASSESDRAYEQYF.

CDR3 nucleotide sequence: TGTGCCAGTAAACAAGGGACAGACTATGGCTACACCTTC. The encoded protein is CASKQGTDYGYTF. The chain is built from TRBV19 and TRBJ1-2, with 7 nucleotides matching TRBD1. This CDR3 has 13 amino acids. Germline loops: CDR1 LNHDA, CDR2 SQIVND (reference sequence). Trimming removed 7 bases from V and 3 bases from J; junction bases left unmatched: 5.

The V call is TRBV5-1, the J call TRBJ2-3; the match to TRBD2 covers 7 bases. The V and J ends lost 5 bases and 0 bases, in that order; junction bases with no gene match: 3. Germline CDR1 reads SGHRS; CDR2 reads YFSETQ. This CDR3 has 14 amino acids. The CDR3 DNA is TGCGCCAGCAGTGGCGGGGGAAGCACAGATACGCAGTATTTT. This encodes CASSGGGSTDTQYF.

The chain links TRBV5-1 to TRBJ2-2; 9 bases are a match to TRBD1. Per the germline V gene, CDR1 is SGHRS and CDR2 is YFSETQ. This CDR3 contains 15 residues. V was pared by 4 bases and J by 6 bases, with 7 bases of the junction left unmatched. This chain's CDR3 is CASSPGTGFAGELFF. In DNA, the CDR3 is TGCGCCAGCAGCCCTGGGACAGGGTTTGCCGGGGAGCTGTTTTTT.

The chain is built from TRBV11-1 and TRBJ1-2; no reliable D call. Trimming cost V 5 bases and J 2 bases, with 12 bases left between them. The CDR3 has 14 residues. Germline V lookup: CDR1 SGHAT, CDR2 FQDESV (reference sequence). The CDR3 bases are TGTGCCAGCAGCCTTACATCCAGAAACTATGGCTACACCTTC. Amino acids: CASSLTSRNYGYTF.

V is TRBV7-9 and J is TRBJ2-1; no firm D call. The CDR3 runs 14 residues. Trimming shortened V by 1 base and J by 4 bases, and 8 bases separated the two germline ends. Germline CDR1 and CDR2: SEHNR and FQNEAQ (reference sequence). CDR3 region: CASSLGLDYNEQFF. DNA for the CDR3: TGTGCCAGCAGCTTAGGACTCGATTACAATGAGCAGTTCTTC. Full variable domain (missing parts from reference TRBV7-9 and TRBJ2-1): DTGVSQNPRHKITKRGQNVTFRCDPISEHNRLYWYRQTLGQGPEFLTYFQNEAQLEKSRLLSDRFSAERPKGSFSTLEIQRTEQGDSAMYLCASSLGLDYNEQFFGPGTRLTVL.